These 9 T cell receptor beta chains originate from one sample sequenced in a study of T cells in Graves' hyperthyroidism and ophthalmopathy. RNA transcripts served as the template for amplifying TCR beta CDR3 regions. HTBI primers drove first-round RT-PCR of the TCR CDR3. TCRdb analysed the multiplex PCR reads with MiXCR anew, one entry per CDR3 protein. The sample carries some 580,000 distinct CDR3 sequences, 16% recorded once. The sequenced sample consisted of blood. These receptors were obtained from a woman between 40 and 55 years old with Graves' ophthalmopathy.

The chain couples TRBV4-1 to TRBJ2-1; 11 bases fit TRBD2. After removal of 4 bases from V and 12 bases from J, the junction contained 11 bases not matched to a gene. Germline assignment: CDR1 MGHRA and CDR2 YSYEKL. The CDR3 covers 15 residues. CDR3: CASSPGLADFLGQFF. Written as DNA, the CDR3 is TGCGCCAGCAGCCCGGGACTAGCGGACTTCCTGGGGCAGTTCTTC.

The CDR3 protein is CASSVGVTGGYNEQFF. As DNA, the CDR3 is TGTGCCAGCAGCGTAGGTGTGACAGGGGGCTACAATGAGCAGTTCTTC. The chain links TRBV9 to TRBJ2-1, with 9 bases identical to TRBD1. Germline V gene lookup returns CDR1 SGDLS and CDR2 YYNGEE. The length of the CDR3 is 16 residues. The junction had 4 bases not matched to a gene; V was cut back by 0 bases and J by 3 bases.

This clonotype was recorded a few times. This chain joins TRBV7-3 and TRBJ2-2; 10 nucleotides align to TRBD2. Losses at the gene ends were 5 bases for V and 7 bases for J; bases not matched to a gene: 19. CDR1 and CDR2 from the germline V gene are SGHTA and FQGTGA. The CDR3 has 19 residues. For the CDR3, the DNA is TGTGCCAGCAGCCCAGTCGGTTCGTTAGCGGGAGGAAAAATCGGGGAGCTGTTTTTT. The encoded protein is CASSPVGSLAGGKIGELFF.

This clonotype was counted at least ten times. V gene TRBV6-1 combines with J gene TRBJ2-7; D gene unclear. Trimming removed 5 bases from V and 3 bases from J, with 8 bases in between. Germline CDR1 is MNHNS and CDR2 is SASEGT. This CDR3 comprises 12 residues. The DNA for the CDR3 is TGTGCCAGCAGTCCCAACCGCTACGAGCAGTACTTC. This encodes CASSPNRYEQYF.

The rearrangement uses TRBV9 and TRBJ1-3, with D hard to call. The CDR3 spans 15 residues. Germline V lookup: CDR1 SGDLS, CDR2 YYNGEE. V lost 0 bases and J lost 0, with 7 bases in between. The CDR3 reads CASSVGGSSGNTIYF. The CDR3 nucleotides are TGTGCCAGCAGCGTAGGAGGGAGCTCTGGAAACACCATATATTTT.

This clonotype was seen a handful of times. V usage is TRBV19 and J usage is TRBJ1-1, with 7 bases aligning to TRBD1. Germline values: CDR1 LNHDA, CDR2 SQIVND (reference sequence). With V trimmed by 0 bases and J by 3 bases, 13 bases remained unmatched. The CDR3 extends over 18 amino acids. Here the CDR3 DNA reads TGTGCCAGTAGTATAGATGCCCCTGGAGGGACAGCATACACTGAAGCTTTCTTT. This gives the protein CASSIDAPGGTAYTEAFF.

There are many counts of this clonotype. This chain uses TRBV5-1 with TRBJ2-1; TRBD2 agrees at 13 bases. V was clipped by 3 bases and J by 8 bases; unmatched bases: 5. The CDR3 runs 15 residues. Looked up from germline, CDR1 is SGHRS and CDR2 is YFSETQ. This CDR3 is CASSSGTSGIDEQFF. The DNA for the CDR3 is TGCGCCAGCAGCTCCGGGACTAGCGGGATAGATGAGCAGTTCTTC.

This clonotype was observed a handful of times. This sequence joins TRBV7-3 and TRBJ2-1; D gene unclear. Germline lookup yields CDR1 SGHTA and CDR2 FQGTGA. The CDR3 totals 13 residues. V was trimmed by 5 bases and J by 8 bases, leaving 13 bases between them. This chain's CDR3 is CASSPDPGHEQFF. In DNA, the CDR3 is TGTGCCAGCAGCCCCGACCCCGGGCATGAGCAGTTCTTC.

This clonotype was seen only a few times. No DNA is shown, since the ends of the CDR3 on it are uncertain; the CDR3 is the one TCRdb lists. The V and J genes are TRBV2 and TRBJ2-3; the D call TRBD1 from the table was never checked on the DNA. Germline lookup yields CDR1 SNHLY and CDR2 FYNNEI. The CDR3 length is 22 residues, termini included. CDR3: CASSGDRTYEQYFGPGTDTQYF.